This T cell receptor beta chain comes out of a study of blood T cell repertoires in COVID-19. Across the whole study: Sites in the United States, Italy and Spain provided acute and convalescent COVID-19 samples. T cells, B-cell-depleted T cells, or PBMCs provided the cDNA or gDNA that served as material.

Germline lookup yields CDR1 MNHEY and CDR2 SMNVEV (reference sequence). The CDR3 is 15 amino acids. V shed 5 bases and J shed 4 bases, with 17 bases lying between them. This clone showed up just a few times. In the source study's methods: Amplification from reference gene primers served as the basis for estimated nucleated cell counts. TCRdb's table, derived via immunoSEQ multiplex PCR, lists solely in-frame clones and lacks some. That table supplies the V and J calls and clone size; D and trimming were determined from the DNA. The sample lists 150,000 to 200,000 clones, around 80% occurring once. The rearrangement links TRBV27 to TRBJ1-2; tentative D call: TRBD1 (6 bases). This TCR derives from a woman between 50 and 59 years old who had recovered from COVID-19. Material for sequencing was PBMCs or T cells enriched from blood (not recorded which). The CDR3 sequence: CASSPQGGSGYGYTF. The CDR3 DNA reads as TGTGCCAGCAGTCCCCAAGGGGGTTCGGGCTATGGCTACACCTTC.